A selection of T cell receptor beta chains follows, all from one sample in a study of human T cells and chemical hapten exposure. TCRdb processed the RACE reads anew with MiXCR; each CDR3 protein has one entry. This sample carries 75,000 to 100,000 distinct CDR3 sequences, around 11% of them seen once, and the ten largest clones take roughly 2.1%. Sequencing used whole blood, obtained in connection with sensitization to the hapten diphenylcyclopropenone (DPC). All receptors come from a woman aged 35 to 49 with alopecia areata. Some clones in this sample may be carry-over from other donors' samples. Each CDR3 is given with its conserved first and last residue. A D gene is named only where the DNA matches it firmly. Size is stated as once, few, many or a size class.

v_call	j_call	clone_size	d_call	cdr3_aa	cdr3_nt
TRBV20-1	TRBJ1-1	few	.	CSARAQPASNTEAFF	TGCAGTGCTAGAGCCCAGCCTGCGAGTAACACTGAAGCTTTCTTT
TRBV11-3	TRBJ2-3	few	.	CASSFNALNAQYF	TGTGCCAGCAGCTTCAATGCCCTCAATGCGCAGTATTTT
TRBV11-2	TRBJ2-1	few	TRBD2	CASSLGGTSGSYNNEQFF	TGTGCCAGCAGCTTAGGGGGGACTAGCGGGAGTTATAACAATGAGCAGTTCTTC
TRBV28	TRBJ1-2	few	TRBD1	CASSLFGTGNGYTF	TGTGCCAGCAGTTTATTTGGGACAGGGAATGGCTACACCTTC
TRBV3-1	TRBJ2-2	many	TRBD2	CASSTGTSITGELFF	TGTGCCAGCAGCACCGGGACTAGCATCACCGGGGAGCTGTTTTTT
TRBV12-3/TRBV12-4	TRBJ2-7	few	.	CASSFGGRIGSSHEQYF	TGTGCCAGCAGTTTTGGGGGCAGGATCGGGAGCTCCCACGAGCAGTACTTC
TRBV6-6	TRBJ1-5	few	.	CASSYGGDNQPQHF	TGTGCCAGCAGTTACGGGGGAGACAATCAGCCCCAGCATTTT
TRBV24-1	TRBJ2-7	many	.	CATSTGFSYEQYF	TGTGCCACCTCGACAGGATTCTCCTACGAGCAGTACTTC
TRBV5-4	TRBJ2-7	many	TRBD1	CASSRGQGSNEQYF	TGTGCCAGCAGCCGCGGACAGGGCTCGAACGAGCAGTACTTC
TRBV9	TRBJ2-2	few	TRBD2	CASSGGSNTGELFF	TGTGCCAGCAGTGGCGGGAGTAACACCGGGGAGCTGTTTTTT
TRBV19	TRBJ2-5	few	.	CASSIQGPDRQETQYF	TGTGCCAGTAGTATTCAGGGTCCGGACAGACAAGAGACCCAGTACTTC